The next 24 T cell receptor beta chains were all read from a single sample in a study of blood T cell repertoires in COVID-19. Sequenced by immunoSEQ multiplex PCR; TCRdb stores in-frame clones only, minus some. The profile covers around 180,000 clones, with roughly 89% appearing a single time and 2% to 2.5% taken by the ten largest. The sample taken for sequencing was PBMCs or T cells enriched from blood (not recorded which). The origin of the receptors is a middle-aged woman with acute COVID-19.

In DNA, the CDR3 is TGTGCCAGCAGTGACAGACAGAACAATCAGCCCCAGCATTTT. It is translated as CASSDRQNNQPQHF. J is TRBJ1-5 and V is TRBV2; maybe TRBD1 (5 bases). With 3 bases removed from V and 3 bases from J, the gap between germline ends came to 9 bases. The CDR3 extends over 14 amino acids. Looked up from germline, CDR1 is SNHLY and CDR2 is FYNNEI.

The rearrangement joins TRBV3-1 (or the pseudogene TRBV3-2) to TRBJ2-3; 7 bases fit TRBD2. Germline CDR1 reads LGHDT; CDR2 reads YNNKEL (reference sequence). V lost 0 bases and J lost 6; bases outside the gene matches: 12. CDR3 length: 17 residues. DNA for the CDR3: TGTGCCAGCAGCCAAGAGGGAGCCTCGGGGGGTACTGATACGCAGTATTTT. Translation gives CASSQEGASGGTDTQYF.

This clone was found once. The V and J genes are TRBV30 and TRBJ2-3, with TRBD2 matching 11 bases. V was clipped by 5 bases and J by 0 bases; unmatched bases: 10. Germline assignment: CDR1 GTSNPN and CDR2 SVGIG (reference sequence). The CDR3 covers 17 residues. The CDR3 sequence: CAWEALAGGISTDTQYF. In DNA form, the CDR3 reads TGTGCCTGGGAGGCATTAGCGGGAGGGATAAGCACAGATACGCAGTATTTT.

This clone was observed a few times. The rearrangement joins TRBV9 to TRBJ2-1, with TRBD2 matching over 9 bases. CDR3 length: 16 residues. Per the germline V gene, CDR1 is SGDLS and CDR2 is YYNGEE. Germline trimming cut 1 base from V and 6 bases from J; bases unmatched to any gene: 8. The CDR3 DNA reads TGTGCCAGCAGCGTAATCCAGCGGGGGGTCGGCAATGAGCAGTTCTTC. This sequence encodes CASSVIQRGVGNEQFF. Full variable domain (outside the CDR3, taken from reference TRBV9 and TRBJ2-1): DSGVTQTPKHLITATGQRVTLRCSPRSGDLSVYWYQQSLDQGLQFLIQYYNGEERAKGNILERFSAQQFPDLHSELNLSSLELGDSALYFCASSVIQRGVGNEQFFGPGTRLTVL.

The chain employs TRBV6-5 and TRBJ2-3; 9 bases agree with TRBD2. The V segment lost 8 bases and the J segment 6 bases; nucleotides outside the gene matches: 9. The CDR3 is made up of 14 amino acids. Germline assignment: CDR1 MNHEY and CDR2 SVGAGI. CDR3 bases: TGTGCCAGCGGGAAGGCGGGGGGGTCGGATACGCAGTATTTT. Translated: CASGKAGGSDTQYF.

The J gene is TRBJ2-7, the V gene TRBV4-2, with TRBD2 matching over 12 bases. V gave up 1 base and J gave up 2 bases; unmatched junction bases: 0. CDR1 is LGHNA and CDR2 is YNFKEQ in the germline V gene. This CDR3 spans 15 amino acids. In DNA form, the CDR3 reads TGTGCCAGCAGCCAAGCTAGCGGGAGGGCCTACGAGCAGTACTTC. This encodes CASSQASGRAYEQYF.

This chain connects TRBV2 to TRBJ1-5, with a weak D call TRBD1 (6 bases). The germline V gene has CDR1 SNHLY and CDR2 FYNNEI. CDR3 size: 14 residues. The ends were cut back, 6 bases at V and 4 bases at J, with 13 bases in the middle. The CDR3 here is CASRAPDRNQPQHF. CDR3 nucleotide sequence: TGTGCCAGCAGGGCCCCCGACAGGAATCAGCCCCAGCATTTT.

This clone occurred once. This sample includes further DNA sequences coding for the same CDR3. The V gene is TRBV28, the J gene TRBJ1-5; the D gene is possibly TRBD1 (5 bases). This CDR3 is built from 13 residues. Germline V gene sequence: CDR1 MDHEN, CDR2 SYDVKM. V was trimmed by 3 bases and J by 4 bases, leaving 7 bases between them. The CDR3 DNA reads TGTGCCAGCAGTTTCGGGGGGAATCAGCCCCAGCATTTT. It encodes CASSFGGNQPQHF. The whole variable domain, remainder taken from reference TRBV28 and TRBJ1-5, is DVKVTQSSRYLVKRTGEKVFLECVQDMDHENMFWYRQDPGLGLRLIYFSYDVKMKEKGDIPEGYSVSREKKERFSLILESASTNQTSMYLCASSFGGNQPQHFGDGTRLSIL.

The chain combines TRBV30 with TRBJ1-2, with a possible D match to TRBD1 (6 bases). The CDR3 loop spans 15 amino acids. The ends were cut back, 0 bases at V and 0 bases at J, with 11 bases in the middle. Germline V gives CDR1 GTSNPN, CDR2 SVGIG (reference sequence). CDR3 in DNA: TGTGCCTGGAGTGTACAGGGCGGAACTAACTATGGCTACACCTTC. Its protein product is CAWSVQGGTNYGYTF.

This rearrangement joins TRBV19 to TRBJ2-2, with TRBD2 matching 9 bases. V trimming: 5 bases; J trimming: 7 bases; junction bases outside the gene matches: 8. The CDR3 has 15 residues. CDR1 is LNHDA, CDR2 SQIVND, per germline (reference sequence). The CDR3 here is CASSPPGLAIGELFF. For the CDR3, the DNA is TGTGCCAGTAGTCCCCCCGGACTAGCGATCGGGGAGCTGTTTTTT.

This clone was detected only a few times. CDR3 region: CASKPTSGSYNEQFF. Here the CDR3 DNA reads TGTGCCAGCAAGCCGACTAGCGGGAGTTACAATGAGCAGTTCTTC. The gene calls are TRBV2 and TRBJ2-1; 12 bases are a match to TRBD2. Germline CDR1 and CDR2: SNHLY and FYNNEI. This CDR3 is 15 amino acids long. Germline trimming cut 7 bases from V and 4 bases from J; bases unmatched to any gene: 5. Together with reference TRBV2 and TRBJ2-1, the CDR3 gives the full variable domain: EPEVTQTPSHQVTQMGQEVILRCVPISNHLYFYWYRQILGQKVEFLVSFYNNEISEKSEIFDDQFSVERPDGSNFTLKIRSTKLEDSAMYFCASKPTSGSYNEQFFGPGTRLTVL.

The chain recombines TRBV6-2 or TRBV6-3 with TRBJ2-1; unclear D gene. This CDR3 spans 17 amino acids. V dropped 2 bases and J dropped 0 bases, with 14 bases sitting between them. Germline values: CDR1 MNHEY, CDR2 SVGEGT. CDR3 in amino acids: CASSYPSHRSSYNEQFF. DNA of the CDR3: TGTGCCAGCAGTTACCCCTCACACCGAAGCTCCTACAATGAGCAGTTCTTC.

The CDR3 loop is CASSPPSGLTYQETQYF. The CDR3 DNA is TGTGCCAGCAGTCCTCCTAGCGGGTTAACGTACCAAGAGACCCAGTACTTC. The gene calls are TRBV6-6 and TRBJ2-5; 8 nucleotides match TRBD2. Germline values: CDR1 MNHNY, CDR2 SVGAGI (reference sequence). V trimming: 5 bases; J trimming: 0 bases; junction bases outside the gene matches: 11. This CDR3 region has 17 residues.

The chain's CDR3 is CAISEPQRRYNEQFF. CDR3 sequence (DNA): TGTGCCATCAGTGAGCCGCAGCGGAGATACAATGAGCAGTTCTTC. The chain employs TRBV10-3 and TRBJ2-1, with D tentatively TRBD2 (5 bases). The CDR3 contains 15 residues. V was shortened by 2 bases and J by 4 bases, with 12 bases between the two germline ends. Germline loops: CDR1 ENHRY, CDR2 SYGVKD.

The V gene is TRBV2, the J gene TRBJ2-1; D gene unclear. Trimming took 4 bases from V and 5 from J, leaving 3 bases between them. Looked up from germline, CDR1 is SNHLY and CDR2 is FYNNEI. The CDR3 contains 11 residues. In nucleotides, the CDR3 is TGTGCCAGCAGTGCAAACAATGAGCAGTTCTTC. This sequence encodes CASSANNEQFF.

The CDR3 DNA sequence: TGTGCCAGCAGCTTAAGAAGAGGCACCGGGGAGCTGTTTTTT. Amino acids: CASSLRRGTGELFF. The chain carries TRBV11-3 and TRBJ2-2; D uncertain. Germline CDR1 and CDR2: SGHNT and YENEEA. The CDR3 is 14 amino acids. V dropped 2 bases and J dropped 4 bases, with 8 bases sitting between them.

The sample holds one count of this clone. V and J are TRBV7-9 and TRBJ2-7, with D perhaps TRBD1 (5 bases). V was pared by 3 bases and J by 0 bases, with 6 bases between. Germline V CDR1 and CDR2: SEHNR, FQNEAQ (reference sequence). The CDR3 is 13 amino acids. For the CDR3, the DNA is TGTGCCAGCAGCTTCGACAGCTCCTACGAGCAGTACTTC. Protein sequence: CASSFDSSYEQYF.

The chain is built from TRBV24-1 and TRBJ1-6; D gene unclear. V was pared by 2 bases and J by 10 bases, with 17 bases between. The CDR3 extends over 16 amino acids. The germline V gene encodes CDR1 KGHDR and CDR2 SFDVKD. The DNA for the CDR3 is TGTGCCACCAGTGATTCGGAAAGGGAGATGGACTCACCCCTCCACTTT. Translated: CATSDSEREMDSPLHF.

V gene TRBV28 combines with J gene TRBJ2-3; D unresolved. CDR1 is MDHEN and CDR2 is SYDVKM in the germline V gene. Trimming cost V 3 bases and J 4 bases, with 5 bases left between them. The CDR3 consists of 12 residues. CDR3 nucleotide sequence: TGTGCCAGCAGTTTTCGTCCAGATACGCAGTATTTT. This encodes CASSFRPDTQYF.

The chain joins TRBV7-2 to TRBJ2-7, with TRBD2 identical over 12 bases. The junction had 11 bases not matched to a gene; V was cut back by 5 bases and J by 6 bases. This CDR3 is 16 amino acids long. The germline V gene encodes CDR1 SGHTA and CDR2 FQGNSA. CDR3 bases: TGTGCCAGCAGCCTATCGAGAGGACTAGCGGGATCCGAGCAGTACTTC. Amino acid sequence: CASSLSRGLAGSEQYF. Combining the CDR3 with reference TRBV7-2 and TRBJ2-7 gives the whole variable domain GAGVSQSPSNKVTEKGKDVELRCDPISGHTALYWYRQSLGQGLEFLIYFQGNSAPDKSGLPSDRFSAERTGGSVSTLTIQRTQQEDSAVYLCASSLSRGLAGSEQYFGPGTRLTVT.

The rearrangement links TRBV9 to TRBJ2-7, with D perhaps TRBD2 (6 bases). Germline V gene sequence: CDR1 SGDLS, CDR2 YYNGEE. The V and J ends lost 3 bases and 3 bases respectively, with 13 bases between them. This CDR3 has 14 amino acids. CDR3 DNA sequence: TGTGCCAGCAGCGCGGAGGGCAGGTACTACGAGCAGTACTTC. Its protein product is CASSAEGRYYEQYF.

The rearrangement links TRBV27 to TRBJ2-3; D not certain. Germline CDR1 and CDR2: MNHEY and SMNVEV (reference sequence). V was cut by 0 bases and J by 6 bases, with 10 bases left in between. CDR3 size: 14 residues. CDR3 region: CASSLSPLQDTQYF. In nucleotides, the CDR3 is TGTGCCAGCAGTTTATCCCCCTTACAGGATACGCAGTATTTT.

V gene TRBV28 combines with J gene TRBJ1-2; TRBD1 aligns across 7 bases. V shed 2 bases, J shed 7 bases, and the junction held 13 bases outside the gene matches. This CDR3 contains 16 residues. CDR1 and CDR2 from the germline V gene are MDHEN and SYDVKM. Here the CDR3 DNA reads TGTGCCAGCAGTTTAGGGAACAGGGGAGCCGGGCCTGGCTACACCTTC. The encoded protein is CASSLGNRGAGPGYTF.

The chain uses TRBV7-9 and TRBJ1-2, with D perhaps matching TRBD1 (5 bases). V lost 4 bases, J lost 8 bases, and 17 bases lay in between. The V gene's germline CDR1 is SEHNR and CDR2 FQNEAQ (reference sequence). The CDR3 has 14 residues. The chain's CDR3 is CASSSVGDSEGYTF. The CDR3 DNA reads as TGTGCCAGCAGCTCAGTGGGGGACTCGGAGGGCTACACCTTC.